This paragraph reports one TCR beta chain. This record belongs to a study of blood T cell repertoires in COVID-19. Study details: Nucleic acid was either cDNA or gDNA, and it came from T cells, B-cell-depleted T cells, or PBMCs.

The length of the CDR3 is 14 residues. Germline V gives CDR1 SGHAT, CDR2 FQDESV (reference sequence). Germline trimming cut 4 bases from V and 2 bases from J; bases unmatched to any gene: 5. Researchers sorted participants into cohorts using their self-reported clinical history. Produced via immunoSEQ multiplex PCR; TCRdb's table is partial and in-frame only. The sample yields 140,000 or so clones, approximately 85% seen once. The clonotype was recovered from a woman aged 45-59 years with acute COVID-19. The chain combines TRBV11-1 with TRBJ2-7, with TRBD1 matching 7 bases. Sequencing was done on a sample of PBMCs or T cells enriched from blood (not recorded which). The CDR3 loop is CASSSTGAAYEQYF. The CDR3 nucleotides are TGTGCCAGCAGCTCAACAGGGGCGGCCTACGAGCAGTACTTC.